Each of the 14 T cell receptor beta chains below was sequenced from the same sample in a study of blood T cell repertoires in COVID-19. The protocol was immunoSEQ multiplex PCR, while the TCRdb copy is restricted to in-frame clones and leaves out a portion. The sample holds fewer than 250,000 clones, 70% to 90% seen once. The sample was peripheral blood. These receptor sequences come from a man aged 60 to 69 with acute or convalescent COVID-19.

The J gene is TRBJ2-2, the V gene TRBV7-8; TRBD1 matches at 7 bases. This CDR3 region has 15 residues. V dropped 1 base and J dropped 6; count of bases not matched to a gene: 5. CDR1 SGHVS and CDR2 FQNEAQ come from the germline V gene. CDR3 in amino acids: CASSLVAQGAGELFF. DNA for the CDR3: TGTGCCAGCAGCTTAGTGGCGCAGGGGGCCGGGGAGCTGTTTTTT.

J is TRBJ2-5 and V is TRBV10-3; 14 positions match TRBD2. Trimming at V came to 4 bases and at J to 5 bases, leaving 3 bases not matched to a gene. The CDR3 sequence is 15 residues long. Germline values: CDR1 ENHRY, CDR2 SYGVKD. CDR3 in amino acids: CAISGLAGGEETQYF. CDR3 in DNA: TGTGCCATCAGTGGACTAGCGGGGGGGGAGGAGACCCAGTACTTC.

This chain connects TRBV30 to TRBJ1-4, with 11 bases identical to TRBD1. After removal of 3 bases from V and 8 bases from J, the junction contained 8 bases not matched to a gene. CDR1 is GTSNPN, CDR2 SVGIG, per germline (reference sequence). The CDR3 runs 15 residues. The CDR3 is CAWSWTGGFGEKLFF. CDR3 sequence (DNA): TGTGCCTGGAGCTGGACAGGGGGCTTCGGGGAAAAACTGTTTTTT.

The chain carries TRBV29-1 and TRBJ2-5, with a tentative D call TRBD2 (5 bases). CDR3 length: 12 amino acids. Germline-derived CDR1 and CDR2 are SQVTM and ANQGSEA. Trimming pared 3 bases from V and 5 bases from J, leaving 10 bases between. This CDR3 is CSVEGSGETQYF. The CDR3 nucleotides read TGCAGCGTTGAGGGGTCGGGGGAGACCCAGTACTTC.

The chain joins TRBV27 to TRBJ2-7; D uncertain. CDR3 size: 13 residues. The V end was cut by 10 bases, the J end by 0 bases, with 13 bases between. Germline V gene sequence: CDR1 MNHEY, CDR2 SMNVEV (reference sequence). CDR3 bases: TGTGCCACCGCCGGGTTCCGCTCCTACGAGCAGTACTTC. As protein: CATAGFRSYEQYF.

The CDR3 nucleotides read TGTGCCACCAGTGATTTGGGTGGGGACAGGGGATTCAGGAACACTGAAGCTTTCTTT. Its translation is CATSDLGGDRGFRNTEAFF. This chain links TRBV24-1 with TRBJ1-1; 10 positions match TRBD1. The CDR3 is made up of 19 amino acids. Trimming cost V 0 bases and J 1 base; bases outside gene matches: 10. CDR1 and CDR2 (germline): KGHDR, SFDVKD.

This clone was seen a handful of times. The J gene is TRBJ2-2, the V gene TRBV7-2; TRBD1 matches at 11 bases. This CDR3 spans 15 amino acids. V shed 5 bases, J shed 4 bases, and the junction held 3 bases outside the gene matches. Germline V CDR1 and CDR2: SGHTA, FQGNSA. This CDR3 is CASSGQGAGTGELFF. CDR3 DNA sequence: TGTGCCAGCAGCGGACAGGGGGCGGGCACCGGGGAGCTGTTTTTT.

CDR3 in DNA: TGTGCCAGCAGTTACTCGATTGGGGCAGCTAATGAAAAACTGTTTTTT. Residues: CASSYSIGAANEKLFF. V is TRBV6-5 and J is TRBJ1-4, with D possibly TRBD1 on 5 matching bases. CDR3 size: 16 residues. With 0 bases removed from V and 3 bases from J, the gap between germline ends came to 11 bases. Germline CDR1 is MNHEY and CDR2 is SVGAGI.

This chain joins TRBV5-5 and TRBJ1-4, with no clear D. The CDR3 extends over 16 amino acids. In germline, CDR1 is SGHKS, CDR2 YYEKEE (reference sequence). V was cut by 4 bases and J by 1 base, with 14 bases left in between. The CDR3 is CASSPAVAVTNEKLFF. The CDR3 nucleotides read TGTGCCAGCAGCCCCGCGGTGGCAGTAACTAATGAAAAACTGTTTTTT.

The V call is TRBV7-2, the J call TRBJ2-5; 11 nucleotides line up with TRBD2. The CDR3 consists of 15 residues. V shed 3 bases and J 4 bases; nucleotides not matched to a gene: 4. Germline loops: CDR1 SGHTA, CDR2 FQGNSA. DNA for the CDR3: TGTGCCAGCAGCTTTAGCGGGGGGGCTGGAGAGACCCAGTACTTC. Amino acids: CASSFSGGAGETQYF.

The chain recombines TRBV19 with TRBJ2-5; D is perhaps TRBD2 (6 bases). The CDR3 sequence is 12 residues long. Trimming shortened V by 3 bases and J by 7 bases, and 9 bases separated the two germline ends. The V gene's germline CDR1 is LNHDA and CDR2 SQIVND (reference sequence). The CDR3 DNA reads TGTGCCAGTAGTATGAGGGGAGGGACCCAGTACTTC. Its protein product is CASSMRGGTQYF.

On this clone: The same CDR3 arises from other DNA sequences in this sample as well. The chain uses TRBV6-1 and TRBJ1-2, with 9 positions matching TRBD1. Germline CDR1 is MNHNS and CDR2 is SASEGT. Trimming took 2 bases from V and 5 from J; bases not matched to a gene: 9. The CDR3 length is 16 residues. As DNA, the CDR3 is TGTGCCAGCAGTGAATCCCTGGACAGGGGAGGTTATGGCTACACCTTC. Translation: CASSESLDRGGYGYTF.

The chain recombines TRBV7-2 with TRBJ1-3; 7 bases agree with TRBD1. J gave up 6 bases and V 1 base, and 3 bases lay outside the gene matches. The CDR3 has 14 residues. The germline gives CDR1 SGHTA, CDR2 FQGNSA. The CDR3 loop is CASSLVQGENTIYF. In DNA form, the CDR3 reads TGTGCCAGCAGCTTAGTCCAGGGGGAAAACACCATATATTTT.

The chain has TRBV7-9 and TRBJ1-6; D gene uncertain. CDR3 length equals 17 residues. In germline, CDR1 is SEHNR, CDR2 FQNEAQ (reference sequence). The V end lost 4 bases, the J end lost 8 bases, and 21 bases lay between the germline ends. The CDR3 DNA reads as TGTGCCAGCAGCTCCTCAGGTCGGGGTGGCCTCGATTCACCCCTCCACTTT. Translated, it gives CASSSSGRGGLDSPLHF.